This TCR beta chain is from a study of T cells in localized non-small cell lung cancer. The method was immunoSEQ multiplex PCR; TCRdb's version includes in-frame clones alone and lacks a portion of them. The table shows about 18,000 clones, with 91% occurring only once. The germline V gene encodes CDR1 LNHNV and CDR2 YYDKDF (reference sequence). Trimming took 0 bases from V and 5 from J, leaving 10 bases between them. The CDR3 extends over 14 amino acids. Material: peripheral blood, obtained before any cancer treatment. J is TRBJ2-5 and V is TRBV15; D possibly matches TRBD1 or TRBD2 (6 bases each). The TCR originated in a woman aged 35-75 years with stage I lung adenocarcinoma. The CDR3 is CATSREEGGETQYF. CDR3 nucleotides: TGTGCCACCAGCAGAGAGGAAGGGGGGGAGACCCAGTACTTC.